Each of the 5 T cell receptor beta chains below was sequenced from the same sample in a study of shared clonotypes between healthy human individuals. Only in-frame clones appear in the TCRdb table, and some are missing; sequencing was by immunoSEQ multiplex PCR. The data contain about 680,000 clones, about two thirds of them singletons. Sequenced: memory CD4+ T cells sorted from blood. Regarding subset: CD45RA-negative fraction. The receptors were gathered from a woman aged 25 to 45 in good health.

The V call is TRBV18, the J call TRBJ2-7; TRBD2 matches 14 bases. With 6 bases clipped from V and 4 bases from J, the junction kept 8 bases outside the gene matches. Germline lookup yields CDR1 KGHSH and CDR2 LQKENI. The CDR3 loop spans 16 amino acids. CDR3 DNA: TGTGCCAGCTCTCGCGGACTAGCGGGAGGTATTTACGAGCAGTACTTC. Encoded protein: CASSRGLAGGIYEQYF.

This chain joins TRBV28 and TRBJ2-7; 12 bases map to TRBD1. Germline CDR1 and CDR2: MDHEN and SYDVKM. The CDR3 has 13 amino acids. The V segment lost 8 bases and the J segment 5 bases; nucleotides outside the gene matches: 4. DNA of the CDR3: TGTGCCAGCCGGGGACAGGGGGCACACGAGCAGTACTTC. It encodes CASRGQGAHEQYF.

The chain employs TRBV4-1 and TRBJ2-7; D is perhaps TRBD1 or TRBD2 (5 bases each). V was cut by 4 bases and J by 4 bases, with 20 bases left in between. CDR1 is MGHRA and CDR2 is YSYEKL in the germline V gene. This CDR3 has 16 amino acids. The CDR3 protein is CASSPDSSASPYEQYF. CDR3 coding DNA: TGCGCCAGCAGCCCCGACAGTTCGGCTAGCCCATACGAGCAGTACTTC.

This clone showed up many times. This sample includes further DNA sequences coding for the same CDR3. The chain employs TRBV7-9 and TRBJ1-1; D is uncertain. CDR3 length: 13 residues. V was clipped by 2 bases and J by 5 bases, with 9 bases between them. From germline, CDR1 is SEHNR and CDR2 FQNEAQ (reference sequence). The chain's CDR3 is CASSLFRETEAFF. CDR3 nucleotide sequence: TGTGCCAGCAGCTTATTCCGGGAGACTGAAGCTTTCTTT.

The genes are TRBV27 and TRBJ2-1, with 11 bases identical to TRBD2. Trimming at V came to 3 bases and at J to 5 bases, leaving 6 bases not matched to a gene. CDR1 and CDR2 from the germline V gene are MNHEY and SMNVEV (reference sequence). There are 16 residues in the CDR3. This chain's CDR3 is CASSFLAGGRNNEQFF. CDR3 bases: TGTGCCAGCAGTTTCCTAGCGGGAGGCCGAAACAATGAGCAGTTCTTC.